One and the same sample provided the 7 T cell receptor beta chains below, sequenced in a study of Ad26.COV2.S vaccination and SARS-CoV-2 variants. Some clones are missing from TCRdb's copy, which holds only in-frame ones; the method was immunoSEQ multiplex PCR. The table has about 400,000 clones, 70% to 90% seen once. Documented treatment: some 19 received Ad26.COV2.S at low or high dose, single or two shots; roughly 5 received placebo; per-sample allocation not given. Specimens were obtained on day 63 following the first vaccine or placebo injection. The input for sequencing was peripheral blood, taken in a trial of Ad26.COV2.S vaccine versus placebo. These receptors were collected from a person between 18 and 65 years old who received the Ad26.COV2.S COVID-19 vaccine or a placebo.

The V gene is TRBV21-1, the J gene TRBJ2-5; TRBD2 reflects the table's D call only, with no check against the DNA. TRBV21-1 is classified as a pseudogene. The CDR3 runs to 15 residues. The chain's CDR3 is CASSKSAEVKETQYF. The DNA of the CDR3 is TGTGCCAGCAGCAAAAGCGCAGAGGTTAAGGAGACCCAGTACTTC.

V gene TRBV2 combines with J gene TRBJ2-2, with D unresolved. Looked up from germline, CDR1 is SNHLY and CDR2 is FYNNEI. The CDR3 loop spans 16 amino acids. V was shortened by 2 bases and J by 4 bases, with 14 bases between the two germline ends. The chain's CDR3 is CASSEPGFSGTGELFF. In DNA form, the CDR3 reads TGTGCCAGCAGTGAACCTGGGTTCTCTGGCACCGGGGAGCTGTTTTTT.

This clone was seen just once. The genes are TRBV5-6 and TRBJ2-5; D may be TRBD2 (6 bases). The V end lost 6 bases, the J end lost 7 bases, and 16 bases lay between the germline ends. Germline-derived CDR1 and CDR2 are SGHDT and YYEEEE. The CDR3 has 13 amino acids. CDR3 nucleotides: TGTGCCAGCAACCCGACTAGTCTGGGGACCCAGTACTTC. It codes for CASNPTSLGTQYF.

This chain joins TRBV2 and TRBJ2-7; 9 nucleotides line up with TRBD1. From germline, CDR1 is SNHLY and CDR2 FYNNEI. CDR3 length: 15 amino acids. V lost 2 bases to trimming and J lost 7 bases; unmatched junction nucleotides: 9. In DNA form, the CDR3 reads TGTGCCAGCAGTGAAACAGTACAGGGGGCAGGGGAGCAGTACTTC. This codes for CASSETVQGAGEQYF. Drawing the rest from reference TRBV2 and TRBJ2-7, the complete variable domain is EPEVTQTPSHQVTQMGQEVILRCVPISNHLYFYWYRQILGQKVEFLVSFYNNEISEKSEIFDDQFSVERPDGSNFTLKIRSTKLEDSAMYFCASSETVQGAGEQYFGPGTRLTVT.

V and J are TRBV5-4 and TRBJ2-5, with D possibly being TRBD2 (6 bases). V shed 4 bases and J shed 2 bases, with 15 bases lying between them. Germline V CDR1 and CDR2: SGHNT, YYREEE (reference sequence). CDR3 length equals 15 residues. CDR3 in amino acids: CASSPRGGTQETQYF. The CDR3 region has the DNA TGTGCCAGCAGCCCTCGTGGCGGGACGCAAGAGACCCAGTACTTC.

This clone has more than one count but fewer than ten. The chain joins TRBV28 to TRBJ2-2; D is uncertain. Germline-derived CDR1 and CDR2 are MDHEN and SYDVKM. The V and J ends lost 5 bases and 0 bases respectively, with 4 bases between them. The CDR3 consists of 13 residues. CDR3 sequence: CASSDANTGELFF. In DNA form, the CDR3 reads TGTGCCAGCAGTGATGCGAACACCGGGGAGCTGTTTTTT.

The chain uses TRBV11-3 and TRBJ2-7; TRBD2 matches at 8 bases. This CDR3 contains 17 residues. V was clipped by 4 bases and J by 1 base; unmatched bases: 12. Germline assignment: CDR1 SGHNT and CDR2 YENEEA. This CDR3 reads CASSSGAGAGRSYEQYF. CDR3 sequence (DNA): TGTGCCAGCAGCTCCGGAGCGGGGGCCGGTAGGTCCTACGAGCAGTACTTC.